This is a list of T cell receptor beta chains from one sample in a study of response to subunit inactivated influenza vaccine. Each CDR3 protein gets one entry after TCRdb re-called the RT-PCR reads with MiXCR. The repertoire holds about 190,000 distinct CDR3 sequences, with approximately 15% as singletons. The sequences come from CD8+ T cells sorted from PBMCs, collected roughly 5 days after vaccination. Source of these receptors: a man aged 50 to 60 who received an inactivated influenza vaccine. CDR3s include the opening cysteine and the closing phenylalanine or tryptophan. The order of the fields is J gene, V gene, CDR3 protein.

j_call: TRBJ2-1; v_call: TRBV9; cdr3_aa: CASSTTPPNEQFF
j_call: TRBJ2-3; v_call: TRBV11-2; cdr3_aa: CASSAGLGLDTQYF
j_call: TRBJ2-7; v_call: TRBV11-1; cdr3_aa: CASSSLSSGGGTSYEQYF
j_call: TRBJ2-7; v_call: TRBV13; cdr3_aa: CASSPPGRGYEQYF
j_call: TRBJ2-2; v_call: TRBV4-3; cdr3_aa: CASSQKPGTGELFF
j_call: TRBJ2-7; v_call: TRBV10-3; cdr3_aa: CAISESVLAGFVEQYF
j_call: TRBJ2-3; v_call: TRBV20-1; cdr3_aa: CSENHLEGPRGSTDTQYF
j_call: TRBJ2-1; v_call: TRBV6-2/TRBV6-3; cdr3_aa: CASSYSIGQGGNEQFF
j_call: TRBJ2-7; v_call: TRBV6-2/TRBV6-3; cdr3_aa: CASSQPRDGGTYEQYF
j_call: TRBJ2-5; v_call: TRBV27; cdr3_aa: CASSASTGGETQYF
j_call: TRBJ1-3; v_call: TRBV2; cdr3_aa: CASSSGGYYLSGNTIYF
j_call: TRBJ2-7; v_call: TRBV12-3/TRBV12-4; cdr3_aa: CASSFGPFNEQYF
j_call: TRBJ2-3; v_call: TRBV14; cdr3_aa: CASSQLTGLTDTQYF
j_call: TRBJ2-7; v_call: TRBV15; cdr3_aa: CGTSNGTRLYEQYF
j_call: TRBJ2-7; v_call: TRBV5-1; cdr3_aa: CASSLYNRGGRREQYF
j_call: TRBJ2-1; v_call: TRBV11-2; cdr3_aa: CASSLEVAEAYYNEQFF
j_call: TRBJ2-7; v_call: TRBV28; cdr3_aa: CASSYDKREGRYEQYF
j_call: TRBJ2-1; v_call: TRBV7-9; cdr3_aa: CASSSTSGGQYNEQFF
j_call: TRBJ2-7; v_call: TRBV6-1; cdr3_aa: CASSPLGTTYEQYF
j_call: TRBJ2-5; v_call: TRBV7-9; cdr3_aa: CASSHGTPETQYF
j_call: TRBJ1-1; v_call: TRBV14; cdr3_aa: CASTRTGWNTEAFF
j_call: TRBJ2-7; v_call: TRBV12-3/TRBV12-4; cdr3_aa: CASSVPPGLAVYEQYF
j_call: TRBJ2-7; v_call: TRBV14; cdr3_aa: CASSQDYYDGLYEQYF
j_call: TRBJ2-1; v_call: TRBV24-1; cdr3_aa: CATSDEVGAWGEQFF
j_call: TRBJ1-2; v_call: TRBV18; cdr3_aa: CASSPPDYYGYTF
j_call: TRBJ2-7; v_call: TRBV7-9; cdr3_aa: CASSLADEQYF
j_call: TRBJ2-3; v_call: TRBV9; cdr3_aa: CASSGGLAGVTDTQYF
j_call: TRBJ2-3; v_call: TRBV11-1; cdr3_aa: CASSPTGLAGFTDTQYF